The 18 T cell receptor beta chains in this list originate from one sample, sequenced in a study of post-analysis software for immune sequencing data. Each TCR beta cDNA library carried unique molecular identifiers. MiXCR, applied by TCRdb to the PCR reads, yields one record per CDR3 protein. Of roughly 160,000 distinct CDR3 sequences detected, around 36% appear once; the ten largest clones hold about 26%. The specimen comprised blood, sampled after autologous hematopoietic stem cell transplantation. Receptors originate from a girl aged 5 to 17 with multiple sclerosis.

The chain is built from TRBV15 and TRBJ2-3, with 10 bases fitting TRBD2. The CDR3 consists of 16 residues. Germline V gene data show CDR1 as LNHNV and CDR2 as YYDKDF (reference sequence). The junction had 5 bases not matched to a gene; V was cut back by 5 bases and J by 0 bases. The CDR3 region has the DNA TGTGCCACCAGCGGCCGGACTAGCGGTAGCACAGATACGCAGTATTTT. Translation gives CATSGRTSGSTDTQYF. Filled out from reference TRBV15 and TRBJ2-3, the complete variable domain reads DAMVIQNPRYQVTQFGKPVTLSCSQTLNHNVMYWYQQKSSQAPKLLFHYYDKDFNNEADTPDNFQSRRPNTSFCFLDIRSPGLGDTAMYLCATSGRTSGSTDTQYFGPGTRLTVL.

This chain joins TRBV20-1 and TRBJ2-3, with 8 bases matching TRBD2. This CDR3 comprises 13 residues. V shed 5 bases and J 8 bases; nucleotides not matched to a gene: 9. Germline V gene sequence: CDR1 DFQATT, CDR2 SNEGSKA (reference sequence). CDR3 nucleotide sequence: TGCAGTGCTGGCCAAGCGGGAGTGTCTACGCAGTATTTT. As protein: CSAGQAGVSTQYF.

V gene TRBV29-1 combines with J gene TRBJ2-7, with TRBD1 as a possible D gene (6 bases). The CDR3 has 12 residues. Germline V CDR1 and CDR2: SQVTM, ANQGSEA. The V end lost 7 bases, the J end lost 2 bases, and 12 bases lay between the germline ends. The CDR3 coding sequence is TGCAGCGCCAGGACAGAGCCCTACGAGCAGTACTTC. This codes for CSARTEPYEQYF.

This clonotype has a count of ten or more. The rearrangement links TRBV28 to TRBJ1-2; TRBD1 matches at 8 bases. V trimming: 5 bases; J trimming: 8 bases; junction bases outside the gene matches: 13. This CDR3 is built from 15 residues. The V gene's germline CDR1 is MDHEN and CDR2 SYDVKM. The CDR3 sequence: CASSPMTGEVDGYTF. CDR3 nucleotides: TGTGCCAGCAGTCCGATGACAGGGGAAGTTGACGGCTACACCTTC.

The chain recombines TRBV7-2 with TRBJ1-2; 11 bases align to TRBD1. With V trimmed by 1 base and J by 6 bases, 4 bases remained unmatched. The CDR3 has 15 residues. The V gene's germline CDR1 is SGHTA and CDR2 FQGNSA. DNA for the CDR3: TGTGCCAGCAGCTTAGGACGGACAGGGGGCAATGGCTACACCTTC. Its translation: CASSLGRTGGNGYTF.

The chain has TRBV6-5 and TRBJ1-5; 7 bases fit TRBD1. The V segment lost 2 bases and the J segment 3 bases; nucleotides outside the gene matches: 4. This CDR3 is 15 amino acids long. From germline, CDR1 is MNHEY and CDR2 SVGAGI. CDR3 sequence: CASSYADRPNQPQHF. In DNA form, the CDR3 reads TGTGCCAGCAGTTACGCGGACAGGCCCAATCAGCCCCAGCATTTT.

This clonotype was seen many times. The V call is TRBV14, the J call TRBJ2-1, with D unresolved. V was clipped by 2 bases and J by 4 bases, with 12 bases between them. In germline, CDR1 is SGHDN, CDR2 FVKESK. CDR3 length equals 15 residues. The CDR3 DNA follows: TGTGCCAGCAGCCAAAACGAACTGGAGTACAATGAGCAGTTCTTC. Protein: CASSQNELEYNEQFF.

This sequence joins TRBV4-2 and TRBJ2-5; 9 nucleotides line up with TRBD1. The CDR3 is made up of 16 amino acids. Germline V gives CDR1 LGHNA, CDR2 YNFKEQ. The V segment lost 5 bases and the J segment 7 bases; nucleotides outside the gene matches: 14. As DNA, the CDR3 is TGTGCCAGCAGCTCCCGGACAGGGGAGATCTTCGGGACCCAGTACTTC. Protein sequence: CASSSRTGEIFGTQYF.

The table lists this clonotype with a few counts. CDR3 protein: CSARVNTEAFF. CDR3 DNA: TGCAGTGCTAGGGTGAACACTGAAGCTTTCTTT. The chain couples TRBV20-1 to TRBJ1-1; D remains unclear. With 3 bases removed from V and 0 bases from J, the gap between germline ends came to 2 bases. The CDR3 extends over 11 amino acids. Per germline, CDR1 DFQATT and CDR2 SNEGSKA (reference sequence).

V is TRBV14 and J is TRBJ1-6; D gene uncertain. Germline CDR1 and CDR2: SGHDN and FVKESK. The length of the CDR3 is 18 residues. V dropped 1 base and J dropped 10 bases, with 23 bases sitting between them. DNA of the CDR3: TGTGCCAGCAGCCAAGTAACGGTCCCCGGGCCCCTTCACTCACCCCTCCACTTT. This sequence encodes CASSQVTVPGPLHSPLHF.

The chain joins TRBV7-2 to TRBJ2-7, with 11 positions matching TRBD2. V lost 5 bases to trimming and J lost 2 bases; unmatched junction nucleotides: 8. The CDR3 length is 16 residues. Germline V gene sequence: CDR1 SGHTA, CDR2 FQGNSA. CDR3 sequence: CASSNRLAGGPYEQYF. CDR3 DNA: TGTGCCAGCAGCAACAGATTAGCGGGAGGGCCCTACGAGCAGTACTTC.

This clonotype was observed a few times. The chain recombines TRBV9 with TRBJ2-3, with D tentatively TRBD2 (6 bases). Germline CDR1 SGDLS, CDR2 YYNGEE. The CDR3 is 16 amino acids. Trimming removed 3 bases at V and 1 base at J, with 15 bases between. The CDR3 region has the DNA TGTGCCAGCAGCGACAGTTCGGGAGCTGGCACAGATACGCAGTATTTT. It is translated as CASSDSSGAGTDTQYF.

V usage is TRBV28 and J usage is TRBJ1-4; TRBD1 agrees at 7 bases. V was clipped by 6 bases and J by 5 bases; unmatched bases: 9. CDR3 length: 15 amino acids. The germline gives CDR1 MDHEN, CDR2 SYDVKM. The CDR3: CASSYRGGRNEKLFF. The CDR3 nucleotides are TGTGCCAGCAGCTACAGGGGTGGGAGGAATGAAAAACTGTTTTTT. Combining the CDR3 with reference TRBV28 and TRBJ1-4 gives the whole variable domain DVKVTQSSRYLVKRTGEKVFLECVQDMDHENMFWYRQDPGLGLRLIYFSYDVKMKEKGDIPEGYSVSREKKERFSLILESASTNQTSMYLCASSYRGGRNEKLFFGSGTQLSVL.

Ten or more counts support this clonotype. The V gene is TRBV12-3 or TRBV12-4, the J gene TRBJ2-3; 8 nucleotides match TRBD2. The CDR3 is 18 amino acids. J gave up 5 bases and V 1 base, and 14 bases lay outside the gene matches. The CDR3 protein is CASSLGGTRRFEEDTQYF. The CDR3 nucleotides read TGTGCCAGCAGTTTAGGTGGGACTAGACGGTTCGAGGAAGATACGCAGTATTTT.

J is TRBJ1-2 and V is TRBV28; 7 bases map to TRBD1. The CDR3 covers 14 residues. The V and J ends lost 6 bases and 6 bases, in that order; junction bases with no gene match: 10. The V gene's germline CDR1 is MDHEN and CDR2 SYDVKM. The CDR3 sequence is CASRTSGTGDGYTF. The CDR3 DNA reads TGTGCCAGCAGGACGTCCGGTACAGGGGATGGCTACACCTTC.

The genes are TRBV24-1 and TRBJ2-3; 10 bases are shared with TRBD2. The CDR3 has 14 residues. The germline gives CDR1 KGHDR, CDR2 SFDVKD. V lost 4 bases and J lost 6; bases outside the gene matches: 3. The CDR3 nucleotides read TGTGCCACCAGTGACATACTAGCGGGGGATACGCAGTATTTT. Encoded protein: CATSDILAGDTQYF.

This clonotype has only a few counts. The chain is built from TRBV20-1 and TRBJ2-1, with TRBD2 identical over 8 bases. Germline V gene lookup returns CDR1 DFQATT and CDR2 SNEGSKA (reference sequence). J was trimmed by 7 bases and V by 3 bases; bases with no gene match: 5. CDR3 length: 13 amino acids. Written as DNA, the CDR3 is TGCAGTGCTAGCCTTGGCGGGAGGAATGAGCAGTTCTTC. It codes for CSASLGGRNEQFF.

The CDR3 protein is CSARRREGGNTDTQYF. CDR3 coding DNA: TGCAGTGCCCGGAGGAGGGAAGGAGGGAACACAGATACGCAGTATTTT. V gene TRBV20-1 combines with J gene TRBJ2-3; a weak D match, TRBD2 (6 bases). This CDR3 is 16 amino acids long. V dropped 6 bases and J dropped 2 bases, with 21 bases sitting between them. Germline CDR1 is DFQATT and CDR2 is SNEGSKA (reference sequence).